This T cell receptor beta chain was profiled in a study of blood T cell repertoires in COVID-19. CDR1 is MNHEY, CDR2 SMNVEV, per germline (reference sequence). The ends were cut back, 7 bases at V and 5 bases at J, with 15 bases in the middle. The CDR3 is 14 amino acids. The data were produced by immunoSEQ multiplex PCR, yet TCRdb's version contains in-frame clones alone and is incomplete. The table includes about 220,000 clones, roughly nine tenths detected once. Ages ranged from about 18 to 100 years, with residence in 20 to 30 US areas. The sequencing sample was made of PBMCs or T cells enriched from blood (not recorded which). The sequence was obtained from a woman younger than 35 in a cohort exposed to, infected with or recovered from COVID-19 (not recorded which). The genes are TRBV27 and TRBJ2-1; D remains ambiguous. CDR3 sequence reads: CASTPSWANNEQFF. Written as DNA, the CDR3 is TGTGCCAGCACTCCTTCCTGGGCCAACAATGAGCAGTTCTTC.